The rows below give T cell receptor beta chains drawn from one sample of a study of T-cell reconstitution after alpha-beta-depleted transplantation in children. TCRdb called the PCR reads again in MiXCR, with one record for every CDR3 protein. The top ten clones hold more than 80% of a sample with around 5,600 distinct CDR3 sequences, around 15% of them seen once. This specimen consisted of PBMCs, mostly from graft donor cells, obtained 180 days after TCRalphabeta/CD19-depleted stem cell transplant. The receptors derive from a patient aged 2-10 years who had a stem cell transplant for inherited bone marrow failure, so the T cells may come from the graft donor. CDR3s leave out the opening cysteine and the closing phenylalanine or tryptophan. A D gene is named only where the DNA matches it firmly.

V gene: TRBV2; D gene: -; J gene: TRBJ2-1; CDR3 protein: ASSVETGNEQF
V gene: TRBV10-3; D gene: -; J gene: TRBJ2-3; CDR3 protein: AVSNSGSTDTQY
V gene: TRBV7-9; D gene: -; J gene: TRBJ2-1; CDR3 protein: ASSLELYRDQKF
V gene: TRBV7-9; D gene: -; J gene: TRBJ2-3; CDR3 protein: ASSPRGGTSTDTQY
V gene: TRBV20-1; D gene: TRBD1; J gene: TRBJ2-3; CDR3 protein: SARVSDRGIFTDTQY
V gene: TRBV11-1; D gene: TRBD1; J gene: TRBJ2-7; CDR3 protein: ASSLPGGKGYEQY
V gene: TRBV6-2/TRBV6-3; D gene: TRBD1; J gene: TRBJ2-7; CDR3 protein: ASIPGGATYEQY
V gene: TRBV6-6; D gene: TRBD2; J gene: TRBJ2-1; CDR3 protein: ASSPNKGAGGSSYNEQF
V gene: TRBV5-1; D gene: -; J gene: TRBJ1-2; CDR3 protein: ASSHGQTTNYGYT
V gene: TRBV20-1; D gene: TRBD2; J gene: TRBJ2-1; CDR3 protein: SARTSGGGREVF
V gene: TRBV10-3; D gene: TRBD1; J gene: TRBJ1-2; CDR3 protein: AINTGTGEVYGYT
V gene: TRBV11-2; D gene: TRBD1; J gene: TRBJ1-6; CDR3 protein: ASSMGQHNSPLH
V gene: TRBV7-6; D gene: TRBD1; J gene: TRBJ2-3; CDR3 protein: ASSLGQDTTDTQY
V gene: TRBV5-1; D gene: -; J gene: TRBJ2-3; CDR3 protein: ASSFSTDTQY
V gene: TRBV5-1; D gene: -; J gene: TRBJ2-2; CDR3 protein: ASSLAAGSTGELF
V gene: TRBV15; D gene: -; J gene: TRBJ1-4; CDR3 protein: ATSRDGNEKLF
V gene: TRBV7-9; D gene: TRBD1; J gene: TRBJ1-3; CDR3 protein: ASSQPEARSTGLGNTIY
V gene: TRBV20-1; D gene: TRBD1; J gene: TRBJ2-7; CDR3 protein: SASLRDRGYEQY
V gene: TRBV6-5; D gene: -; J gene: TRBJ2-5; CDR3 protein: ASSYSRVPETQY
V gene: TRBV7-9; D gene: -; J gene: TRBJ2-6; CDR3 protein: ASSPTGVAGANVLT
V gene: TRBV23-1; D gene: -; J gene: TRBJ2-1; CDR3 protein: ASMKGYGKNEQF
V gene: TRBV7-2; D gene: -; J gene: TRBJ1-2; CDR3 protein: ASSIQGYGYT
V gene: TRBV7-9; D gene: TRBD1; J gene: TRBJ2-5; CDR3 protein: ASSDSNGTALPKKTQY
V gene: TRBV7-9; D gene: -; J gene: TRBJ1-2; CDR3 protein: ASSLADYGYT
V gene: TRBV4-1; D gene: TRBD1; J gene: TRBJ2-3; CDR3 protein: ASSLGQGRRTDTQY
V gene: TRBV4-1; D gene: -; J gene: TRBJ1-5; CDR3 protein: ASSQVVIPGPAPIQPQH
V gene: TRBV10-3; D gene: TRBD1; J gene: TRBJ1-4; CDR3 protein: AIGETGGSEKLF
V gene: TRBV4-2; D gene: TRBD1; J gene: TRBJ2-7; CDR3 protein: ASSQEPTGGSYEQY
V gene: TRBV6-5; D gene: -; J gene: TRBJ1-3; CDR3 protein: ASSTRQLSGNTIY
V gene: TRBV5-6; D gene: -; J gene: TRBJ2-7; CDR3 protein: ASSLVQGHAPEQY
V gene: TRBV5-4; D gene: -; J gene: TRBJ1-1; CDR3 protein: ASFDRNTEAF
V gene: TRBV9; D gene: -; J gene: TRBJ1-2; CDR3 protein: ASSAGFGYGYT
V gene: TRBV7-2; D gene: TRBD2; J gene: TRBJ2-1; CDR3 protein: ASSLTSGRYNEQF
V gene: TRBV4-3; D gene: -; J gene: TRBJ2-7; CDR3 protein: ASSQDPPVDRRTYEQY
V gene: TRBV5-1; D gene: -; J gene: TRBJ2-5; CDR3 protein: ASSRGAAKEETQY
V gene: TRBV28; D gene: -; J gene: TRBJ2-3; CDR3 protein: ATVSNTDTQY
V gene: TRBV12-3/TRBV12-4; D gene: -; J gene: TRBJ2-7; CDR3 protein: ASSLAGSTYEQY
V gene: TRBV3-1; D gene: -; J gene: TRBJ2-1; CDR3 protein: ASSHAGSTGREQF
V gene: TRBV29-1; D gene: -; J gene: TRBJ1-5; CDR3 protein: SVALSRGQPQH
V gene: TRBV5-1; D gene: TRBD1; J gene: TRBJ1-2; CDR3 protein: ASSGPGQGSGYT
V gene: TRBV12-3/TRBV12-4; D gene: -; J gene: TRBJ1-1; CDR3 protein: ASSVIWNTEAF
V gene: TRBV10-3; D gene: -; J gene: TRBJ2-1; CDR3 protein: AISERPDSEQF
V gene: TRBV4-2; D gene: -; J gene: TRBJ2-2; CDR3 protein: ASSQDPGNTGELF
V gene: TRBV20-1; D gene: -; J gene: TRBJ1-2; CDR3 protein: SAPLPHPRQRNYGYT
V gene: TRBV28; D gene: -; J gene: TRBJ1-1; CDR3 protein: ASSSTSTNTEAF
V gene: TRBV24-1; D gene: -; J gene: TRBJ1-1; CDR3 protein: ATSDNTEAF